A selection of T cell receptor beta chains follows, all from one sample in a study of blood T cell repertoires in COVID-19. Sequencing was performed with immunoSEQ multiplex PCR; in TCRdb, only in-frame clones are kept and a portion is missing. Among fewer than 90,000 clones, approximately 88% were seen once, and the ten largest hold 12%. The sample taken for sequencing was peripheral blood. The receptors come from a human donor in a cohort sampled during active COVID-19. Each CDR3 is given with its conserved first and last residue. D genes are given only for firm matches. The size of a clone is reported for some rows only, either as once, few or many, or as a class for expanded clones.

J,D,size,V,DNA,CDR3
TRBJ1-5,.,.,TRBV28,TGTGCCAGCAGTTTGTCATTGACAAATCAGCCCCAGCATTTT,CASSLSLTNQPQHF
TRBJ2-6,TRBD1,.,TRBV5-6,TGTGCCAGCAGCGGTTGGACAGGGAGAAAGTCTGGGGCCAACGTCCTGACTTTC,CASSGWTGRKSGANVLTF
TRBJ1-4,.,.,TRBV27,TGTGCCAGCTCAGTTTACGGTGGCGGTGAAAAACTGTTTTTT,CASSVYGGGEKLFF
TRBJ1-4,TRBD1,.,TRBV5-1,TGCGCCAGCAGAGGAACAGGGGGCTCGTCGGCTAATGAAAAACTGTTTTTT,CASRGTGGSSANEKLFF
TRBJ1-5,TRBD1,.,TRBV7-6,TGTGCCAGCAGTCCAACAGGGGGTTATCAGCCCCAGCATTTT,CASSPTGGYQPQHF
TRBJ2-1,TRBD2,.,TRBV9,TGTGCCAGCAGCGTAGCCGGGCTAGCGGGACTCAATGAGCAGTTCTTC,CASSVAGLAGLNEQFF
TRBJ2-2,TRBD2,once,TRBV2,TGTGCCAGCAGTAAGGCTGGACTAGCGGGAGCCGTGAACACCGGGGAGCTGTTTTTT,CASSKAGLAGAVNTGELFF
TRBJ2-7,.,few,TRBV3-1/TRBV3-2,TGTGCCAGCAGCCAAGAAGGACACGGCTACGAGCAGTACTTC,CASSQEGHGYEQYF
TRBJ2-5,.,.,TRBV10-3,TGTGCCATCAGTGATAGACCGGAGGTCCCTGAGACCCAGTACTTC,CAISDRPEVPETQYF
TRBJ2-7,.,few,TRBV27,TGTGCCAGCAGTCTACAGGGAACCTACGAGCAGTACTTC,CASSLQGTYEQYF
TRBJ1-2,TRBD1,.,TRBV9,TGTGCCAGCAGCTACATAACAGGGGGCTATGGCTACACCTTC,CASSYITGGYGYTF
TRBJ2-1,.,.,TRBV5-1,TGCGCCAGCAGCTTGCCAGACAATGAGCAGTTCTTC,CASSLPDNEQFF
TRBJ1-6,TRBD1,.,TRBV30,TGTGCCTGGGGACGGACAGGAAATGTCCCTTCACCCCTCCACTTT,CAWGRTGNVPSPLHF
TRBJ1-1,.,.,TRBV10-3,TGTGCCATCAGTGAGTCCCAAGGGACAACTGAAGCTTTCTTT,CAISESQGTTEAFF
TRBJ1-1,.,.,TRBV5-1,TGCGCCAGCACCCCCTTCGGGGTAAGGACTGAAGCTTTCTTT,CASTPFGVRTEAFF
TRBJ1-2,.,.,TRBV7-2,TGTGCCAGCAGCATCCGGACAGACTATGGCTACACCTTC,CASSIRTDYGYTF
TRBJ2-1,TRBD2,.,TRBV9,TGTGCCAGCAGCGTCGGACTAGCGGTTAACAATGAGCAGTTCTTC,CASSVGLAVNNEQFF
TRBJ2-7,TRBD2,.,TRBV3-1/TRBV3-2,TGTGCCAGCAGCTACACCGGGACTAGTTCCTACGAGCAGTACTTC,CASSYTGTSSYEQYF
TRBJ1-3,.,.,TRBV2,TGTGCCAGCAGCCCTCTCGGGACAAATCTAGCCGGAAACACCATATATTTT,CASSPLGTNLAGNTIYF
TRBJ1-2,.,.,TRBV6-6,TGTGCCAGCAGTTACGAGAGGCAGGGGACTAACTATGGCTACACCTTC,CASSYERQGTNYGYTF
TRBJ2-5,.,.,TRBV5-1,TGCGCCAGCAGCTCCCAGTCCGGGGTGGAGACCCAGTACTTC,CASSSQSGVETQYF
TRBJ2-5,TRBD2,.,TRBV2,TGTGCCAGCAGTGGGTCTAGCGGGGGGCAAGAGACCCAGTACTTC,CASSGSSGGQETQYF
TRBJ2-7,TRBD1,.,TRBV6-2/TRBV6-3,TGTGCCAGCAGTTACCCCCCGGGACAGGCCTACGAGCAGTACTTC,CASSYPPGQAYEQYF
TRBJ2-4,.,.,TRBV18,TGTGCCAGCTCGGAGGGACAGAGCAAAAACATTCAGTACTTC,CASSEGQSKNIQYF
TRBJ2-7,TRBD1,once,TRBV5-1,TGCGCCAGCAGCTTGGCCAGGGGGCGGGACGAGCAGTACTTC,CASSLARGRDEQYF
TRBJ2-7,TRBD1,few,TRBV27,TGTGCCAGCAGTTTAAAGGGACAGGGGACCTACGAGCAGTACTTC,CASSLKGQGTYEQYF
TRBJ2-2,TRBD1,.,TRBV11-2,TGTGCCAGCAGCTTAGGACAGGGTCGGGGAACCGGGGAGCTGTTTTTT,CASSLGQGRGTGELFF
TRBJ1-2,.,.,TRBV5-1,TGCGCCAGCAGCTCGTACATCACACCGGGGAACTATGGCTACACCTTC,CASSSYITPGNYGYTF